This TCR beta chain was sequenced for a study of blood T cells in healthy people across ages. Study findings and constraints: Naive T cell percentage and TCR beta diversity correlated strongly.

Germline V gene data show CDR1 as LGHDT and CDR2 as YNNKEL (reference sequence). The CDR3 has 13 residues. V was shortened by 1 base and J by 4 bases, with 7 bases between the two germline ends. Individuals who donated were healthy Caucasians from Russia aged roughly 6 to 90. Every sample gave at least 5.5 micrograms of total RNA when it was extracted. This clonotype has just a few counts. Its target is unknown. A J-beta primer mix and a sample-barcoded 5' primer were used in a second PCR of about 7 to 12 cycles. TCRdb passed the 5' RACE reads through MiXCR, listing each CDR3 protein once. The sample has 1.4 million or so distinct CDR3 sequences, approximately 43% seen once.

The sequenced material came from blood. The sequence was collected from a young woman in good health. The chain uses TRBV3-1 and TRBJ2-5; no clear D gene. The CDR3 bases are TGTGCCAGCAGCCAAGGAATACGAGAGACCCAGTACTTC. This codes for CASSQGIRETQYF.